The T cell receptor beta chain under discussion was sequenced for a study of T-cell memory formation after mild COVID-19. Study-wide background: Largely donor-specific sequence clusters came from two donors.

The CDR3 covers 14 residues. The V gene lost 6 bases and the J gene lost 8 bases, with 14 bases spanning the gap. TCRdb re-analysed the 5' RACE reads in MiXCR, keeping a single row per CDR3 protein. The repertoire holds 560,000 or so distinct CDR3 sequences, with 15% to 20% as singletons. The sample holds a few counts of this clonotype. This sequence was found in an adult woman who had mild COVID-19 (a few samples of this study predate the infection). Cell type and time point are not known. The source material was PBMCs or a T cell subset sorted from them (not recorded which). V is TRBV12-3 or TRBV12-4 and J is TRBJ1-6, with D possibly matching TRBD1 (5 bases). CDR3 bases: TGTGCCAGCAGGCAAGCCAGGGACGATTCACCCCTCCACTTT. It yields the protein CASRQARDDSPLHF.